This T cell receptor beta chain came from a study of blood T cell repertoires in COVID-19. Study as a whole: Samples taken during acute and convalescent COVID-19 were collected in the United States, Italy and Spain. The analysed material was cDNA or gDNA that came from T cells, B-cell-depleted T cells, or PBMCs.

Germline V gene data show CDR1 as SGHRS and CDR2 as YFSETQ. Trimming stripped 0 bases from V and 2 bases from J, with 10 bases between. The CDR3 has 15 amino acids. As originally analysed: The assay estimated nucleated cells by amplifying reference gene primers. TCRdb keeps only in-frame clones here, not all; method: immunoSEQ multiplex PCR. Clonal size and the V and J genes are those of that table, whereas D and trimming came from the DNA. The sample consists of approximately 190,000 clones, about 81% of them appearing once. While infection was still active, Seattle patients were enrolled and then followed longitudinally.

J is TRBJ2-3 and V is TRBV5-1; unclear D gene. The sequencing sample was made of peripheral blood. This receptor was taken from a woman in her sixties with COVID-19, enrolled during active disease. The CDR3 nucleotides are TGCGCCAGCAGCTTGGTCCCAGATTTCACAGATACGCAGTATTTT. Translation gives CASSLVPDFTDTQYF.